Below, 6 T cell receptor beta chains from the same sample are listed, as sequenced in a study of cytomegalovirus exposure and HLA in healthy donors. The PCR had 60 Vbeta and 13 Jbeta primers. Here immunoSEQ multiplex PCR was the method, and the copy in TCRdb shows in-frame clones only, minus some. The table lists some 140,000 clones, around 82% of them singletons. The sample taken for sequencing was PBMCs. Receptors were obtained from a man over 45 in good health and CMV-seronegative.

The V and J genes are TRBV5-6 and TRBJ2-7; D might be TRBD2 (5 bases). The germline CDR1 and CDR2 sequences are SGHDT and YYEEEE. This CDR3 comprises 17 residues. The V and J ends lost 2 bases and 4 bases respectively, with 22 bases between them. The CDR3 sequence is CASSFFVGLGVLYEQYF. As DNA, the CDR3 is TGTGCCAGCAGCTTTTTCGTTGGGCTCGGGGTGTTGTACGAGCAGTACTTC.

The chain joins TRBV7-2 to TRBJ2-2; 13 bases line up with TRBD2. The germline gives CDR1 SGHTA, CDR2 FQGNSA. With 5 bases clipped from V and 1 base from J, the junction kept 4 bases outside the gene matches. This CDR3 spans 17 amino acids. CDR3 sequence (DNA): TGTGCCAGCAGCAGAACTAGCGGGAGGGTGAACACCGGGGAGCTGTTTTTT. Translation: CASSRTSGRVNTGELFF.

J is TRBJ2-3 and V is TRBV7-8; 14 positions agree with TRBD2. CDR1 is SGHVS, CDR2 FQNEAQ, per germline. This CDR3 comprises 16 residues. J lost 5 bases, V lost 5 bases, and 6 bases had no gene match. This chain's CDR3 is CASSPSGTSGRDTQYF. For the CDR3, the DNA is TGTGCCAGCAGCCCCAGCGGGACTAGCGGGAGAGATACGCAGTATTTT.

The chain recombines TRBV19 with TRBJ1-5; D gene ambiguous. The CDR3 runs 13 residues. Germline CDR1 is LNHDA and CDR2 is SQIVND (reference sequence). V gave up 6 bases and J gave up 7 bases, with 13 bases separating them. CDR3 bases: TGTGCCAGTAGGTTAGAGGTAAACCAGCCCCAGCATTTT. It encodes CASRLEVNQPQHF.

The chain combines TRBV7-2 with TRBJ2-1, with 10 bases that match TRBD2. With V trimmed by 4 bases and J by 3 bases, 0 bases remained unmatched. Germline V gives CDR1 SGHTA, CDR2 FQGNSA. The CDR3 extends over 14 amino acids. For the CDR3, the DNA is TGTGCCAGCAGCTCTAGCGGGAGCTACAATGAGCAGTTCTTC. Translation gives CASSSSGSYNEQFF.

The chain recombines TRBV2 with TRBJ2-7; 13 nucleotides line up with TRBD2. In germline, CDR1 is SNHLY, CDR2 FYNNEI. The V segment lost 8 bases and the J segment 7 bases; nucleotides outside the gene matches: 8. The CDR3 consists of 14 residues. CDR3 in DNA: TGTGCCAGCGATCTACTAGCGGGAGGGCAAGAGCAGTACTTC. Its translation: CASDLLAGGQEQYF. The full variable domain, rest sourced from reference TRBV2 and TRBJ2-7, is EPEVTQTPSHQVTQMGQEVILRCVPISNHLYFYWYRQILGQKVEFLVSFYNNEISEKSEIFDDQFSVERPDGSNFTLKIRSTKLEDSAMYFCASDLLAGGQEQYFGPGTRLTVT.